A selection of T cell receptor beta chains follows, all from one sample in a study of T cells in Graves' hyperthyroidism and ophthalmopathy. TCRdb used MiXCR to reprocess the multiplex PCR reads, holding one entry per CDR3 protein. The sample yields roughly 700,000 distinct CDR3 sequences, 17% seen once. What was sequenced was blood. The receptors were sampled from a man aged 45-60 years with Graves' hyperthyroidism. The CDR3 runs from the conserved cysteine through the conserved F or W. The D gene is left open where the match is weak. For some rows the clone size is stated as once, few or many, or as a class when expanded; others skip it.

abundance	v_gene	d_gene	j_gene	len	CDR3aa	CDR3nt
few	TRBV5-1	-	TRBJ2-5	14	CASSFWTAEETQYF	TGCGCCAGCAGCTTTTGGACGGCAGAGGAGACCCAGTACTTC
many	TRBV12-3/TRBV12-4	-	TRBJ2-2	19	CASSLAIEVQQTSAGELFF	TGTGCCAGCAGTTTAGCGATAGAGGTGCAACAGACATCCGCCGGGGAGCTGTTTTTT
many	TRBV27	-	TRBJ1-5	16	CASSQGPFYSNQPQHF	TGTGCCAGCAGCCAAGGCCCCTTTTATAGCAATCAGCCCCAGCATTTT
few	TRBV29-1	TRBD1	TRBJ2-1	15	CSVDTGGYSYNEQFF	TGCAGCGTCGATACAGGGGGCTACTCCTACAATGAGCAGTTCTTC
-	TRBV28	TRBD2	TRBJ2-7	16	CASSSWGRAGTYEQYF	TGTGCCAGCAGTTCTTGGGGGAGGGCCGGAACCTACGAGCAGTACTTC
many	TRBV6-2/TRBV6-3	TRBD2	TRBJ2-1	17	CASSSFSGRPRGDEQFF	TGTGCCAGCAGTTCCTTTAGCGGGAGACCCCGGGGAGATGAGCAGTTCTTC
few	TRBV5-1	-	TRBJ2-1	13	CASSPQIDNEQFF	TGCGCCAGCAGCCCCCAAATCGACAATGAGCAGTTCTTC
-	TRBV6-2/TRBV6-3	TRBD1	TRBJ1-6	14	CASSPTGGHSPLHF	TGTGCCAGCAGCCCGACAGGGGGCCATTCACCCCTCCACTTT
many	TRBV9	TRBD2	TRBJ2-1	15	CASSVASGMYNEQFF	TGTGCCAGCAGCGTAGCGAGCGGGATGTACAATGAGCAGTTCTTC
many	TRBV18	-	TRBJ2-7	12	CASSPVGHEQYF	TGTGCCAGCTCACCAGTTGGCCACGAGCAGTACTTC
-	TRBV24-1	TRBD2	TRBJ2-1	19	CATSGPPGLAGGGMNEQFF	TGTGCCACCAGTGGCCCCCCGGGACTAGCGGGAGGTGGTATGAATGAGCAGTTCTTC
many	TRBV12-3/TRBV12-4	-	TRBJ1-3	14	CASSPGHSGNTIYF	TGTGCCAGCAGTCCGGGCCACTCTGGAAACACCATATATTTT
few	TRBV5-1	-	TRBJ2-5	15	CASRGTGRSQETQYF	TGCGCCAGCAGGGGAACGGGACGCTCCCAAGAGACCCAGTACTTC
many	TRBV7-2	-	TRBJ1-6	16	CASSGTRRTYNSPLHF	TGTGCCAGCAGCGGGACCAGAAGAACCTATAATTCACCCCTCCACTTT
few	TRBV10-3	-	TRBJ2-1	12	CAISGAHNEQFF	TGTGCCATCAGCGGGGCCCACAATGAGCAGTTCTTC
many	TRBV2	-	TRBJ1-6	19	CASGESQVLGSSYNSPLHF	TGTGCCAGCGGCGAGTCACAAGTATTAGGGAGCTCCTATAATTCACCCCTCCACTTT
-	TRBV20-1	-	TRBJ1-2	11	CSARGIYGYTF	TGCAGTGCTAGGGGGATCTATGGCTACACCTTC
many	TRBV6-6	-	TRBJ1-1	16	CASSYSLISGNTEAFF	TGTGCCAGCAGTTATTCGTTGATCTCCGGGAACACTGAAGCTTTCTTT
many	TRBV20-1	-	TRBJ2-1	13	CSARGLIYNEQFF	TGCAGTGCTAGAGGACTAATCTACAATGAGCAGTTCTTC
many	TRBV20-1	-	TRBJ2-5	12	CSASGDGKTQYF	TGCAGTGCTAGCGGAGACGGGAAGACCCAGTACTTC
-	TRBV7-9	-	TRBJ2-7	14	CASINRTVGDEQYF	TGTGCCAGCATCAACAGGACAGTGGGCGACGAGCAGTACTTC
-	TRBV29-1	-	TRBJ2-5	12	CSVSRRGETQYF	TGCAGCGTTTCTCGGAGGGGGGAGACCCAGTACTTC
few	TRBV6-1	-	TRBJ2-1	14	CASSSPRTDNEQFF	TGTGCCAGCAGCTCCCCCAGGACAGACAATGAGCAGTTCTTC
-	TRBV7-9	TRBD1	TRBJ2-1	14	CASSPQGNLNEQFF	TGTGCCAGCAGCCCACAGGGGAACCTCAATGAGCAGTTCTTC
many	TRBV6-1	TRBD1	TRBJ2-5	15	CASSLGQGPQETQYF	TGTGCCAGCAGCCTGGGACAGGGCCCCCAAGAGACCCAGTACTTC
-	TRBV7-2	TRBD1	TRBJ2-4	13	CASSSDREAIQYF	TGTGCCAGCAGCTCGGACAGGGAGGCCATTCAGTACTTC
-	TRBV5-6	-	TRBJ2-2	14	CASTPYRASGELFF	TGTGCCAGCACCCCGTACAGGGCTTCCGGGGAGCTGTTTTTT
few	TRBV10-1	TRBD1	TRBJ1-1	15	CASSPLQGATTEAFF	TGCGCCAGCAGCCCTCTTCAGGGGGCGACGACTGAAGCTTTCTTT
many	TRBV6-1	-	TRBJ2-7	14	CASSSAGVPYEQYF	TGTGCCAGCAGTTCTGCAGGGGTTCCCTACGAGCAGTACTTC
many	TRBV14	TRBD1	TRBJ1-1	17	CASSQKDRGRMNTEAFF	TGTGCCAGCAGCCAAAAGGACAGGGGGCGGATGAACACTGAAGCTTTCTTT
many	TRBV10-3	-	TRBJ1-1	13	CAISSGRDTEAFF	TGTGCCATCAGCTCAGGACGGGACACTGAAGCTTTCTTT
many	TRBV20-1	TRBD1	TRBJ2-7	11	CSARQGNEQYF	TGCAGTGCTCGACAGGGGAACGAGCAGTACTTC
few	TRBV7-9	-	TRBJ2-6	16	CASSLIGALGANVLTF	TGTGCCAGCAGCTTAATAGGAGCTCTGGGAGCCAACGTCCTGACTTTC
many	TRBV19	TRBD1	TRBJ1-1	15	CASSPGQGGFTEAFF	TGTGCCAGTAGCCCGGGACAGGGGGGTTTCACTGAAGCTTTCTTT
few	TRBV19	-	TRBJ1-5	14	CASSIWGNNQPQHF	TGTGCCAGTAGTATATGGGGTAACAATCAGCCCCAGCATTTT
many	TRBV2	TRBD2	TRBJ2-3	16	CASSETSGRATDTQYF	TGTGCCAGCAGTGAGACTAGCGGGAGGGCCACAGATACGCAGTATTTT
-	TRBV6-2/TRBV6-3	-	TRBJ2-5	14	CASSTTGYQETQYF	TGTGCCAGCAGCACCACAGGGTACCAAGAGACCCAGTACTTC
-	TRBV12-3/TRBV12-4	TRBD2	TRBJ2-1	17	CASNSLRTSGSSHEQFF	TGTGCCAGCAATTCACTGCGGACTAGCGGGAGTTCCCATGAGCAGTTCTTC
few	TRBV28	-	TRBJ1-1	14	CASSQPPARVVAFF	TGTGCCAGCAGTCAACCCCCTGCCAGGGTGGTAGCTTTCTTT
many	TRBV28	-	TRBJ1-1	13	CASGESLNTEAFF	TGTGCCAGCGGGGAAAGTTTGAACACTGAAGCTTTCTTT
-	TRBV5-4	-	TRBJ1-2	13	CASSLELSGGYTF	TGTGCCAGCAGCTTGGAACTGTCGGGTGGCTACACCTTC
-	TRBV24-1	-	TRBJ2-7	12	CATRGPDYEQYF	TGTGCCACCAGAGGTCCGGACTACGAGCAGTACTTC
-	TRBV27	TRBD2	TRBJ2-1	15	CASSLASGVYNEQFF	TGTGCCAGCAGTTTGGCTAGCGGGGTCTACAATGAGCAGTTCTTC
-	TRBV20-1	TRBD1	TRBJ2-7	13	CSARTGAAYEQYF	TGCAGTGCTAGGACAGGGGCGGCCTACGAGCAGTACTTC
many	TRBV28	-	TRBJ2-1	14	CATLEGRRNNEQFF	TGTGCCACCCTCGAGGGACGGCGGAACAATGAGCAGTTCTTC
-	TRBV5-1	TRBD2	TRBJ2-7	17	CASSLGPGLAGTYEQYF	TGCGCCAGCAGCTTGGGCCCCGGACTAGCGGGGACCTACGAGCAGTACTTC
many	TRBV5-6	TRBD2	TRBJ2-1	15	CASSLRLAGADEQFF	TGTGCCAGCAGCCTAAGACTAGCGGGAGCGGATGAGCAGTTCTTC
many	TRBV6-2/TRBV6-3	TRBD2	TRBJ2-5	19	CASSRLTTILAGTTETQYF	TGTGCCAGCAGCCGTCTTACAACAATACTAGCGGGAACCACCGAGACCCAGTACTTC
many	TRBV28	TRBD2	TRBJ2-1	15	CASSPPGGGLHEQFF	TGTGCCAGCAGTCCCCCGGGGGGGGGCTTGCATGAGCAGTTCTTC
many	TRBV2	-	TRBJ2-5	13	CASSPSGEETQYF	TGTGCCAGCAGTCCAAGCGGAGAAGAGACCCAGTACTTC
few	TRBV14	-	TRBJ2-7	13	CASSQGRNYEQYF	TGTGCCAGCAGCCAAGGGCGGAACTACGAGCAGTACTTC
-	TRBV28	TRBD2	TRBJ2-2	17	CASSQEGLAGPPGELFF	TGTGCCAGCTCACAAGAGGGACTAGCGGGACCCCCCGGGGAGCTGTTTTTT
many	TRBV11-3	-	TRBJ2-1	14	CASSFSAEYNEQFF	TGTGCCAGCAGCTTTTCGGCTGAGTACAATGAGCAGTTCTTC
-	TRBV6-2/TRBV6-3	TRBD2	TRBJ2-1	16	CASSYLAGRTYNEQFF	TGTGCCAGCAGTTACCTAGCGGGACGAACCTACAATGAGCAGTTCTTC
many	TRBV30	-	TRBJ2-2	13	CAWSRDGTGELFF	TGTGCCTGGAGTAGGGATGGTACCGGGGAGCTGTTTTTT
many	TRBV12-3/TRBV12-4	-	TRBJ1-1	12	CASTSAGGEAFF	TGTGCCAGTACTTCTGCGGGGGGCGAAGCTTTCTTT
once	TRBV20-1	-	TRBJ1-1	13	CSAPGQTNAEAFF	TGCAGTGCTCCGGGACAAACGAACGCTGAAGCTTTCTTT
-	TRBV5-1	-	TRBJ2-7	12	CASRKTADEQYF	TGCGCCAGCAGGAAGACTGCAGACGAGCAGTACTTC
many	TRBV30	TRBD1	TRBJ2-7	15	CAWRPRTGLSYEQYF	TGTGCCTGGAGGCCCCGGACAGGGCTCTCCTACGAGCAGTACTTC
-	TRBV7-9	-	TRBJ1-2	13	CASSFWDENGYTF	TGTGCCAGCAGCTTCTGGGACGAAAATGGCTACACCTTC